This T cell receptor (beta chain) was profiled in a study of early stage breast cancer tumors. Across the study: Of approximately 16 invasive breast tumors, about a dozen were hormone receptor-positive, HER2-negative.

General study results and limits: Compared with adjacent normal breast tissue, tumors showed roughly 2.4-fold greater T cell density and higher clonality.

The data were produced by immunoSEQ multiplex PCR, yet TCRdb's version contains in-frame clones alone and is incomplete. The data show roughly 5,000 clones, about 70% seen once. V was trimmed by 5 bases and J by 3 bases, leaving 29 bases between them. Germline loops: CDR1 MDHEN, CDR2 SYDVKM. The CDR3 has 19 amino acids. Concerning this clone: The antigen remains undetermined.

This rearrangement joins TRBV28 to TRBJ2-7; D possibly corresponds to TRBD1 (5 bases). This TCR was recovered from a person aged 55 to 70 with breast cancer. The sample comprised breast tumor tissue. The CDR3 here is CASSPLADFVGAQSYEQYF. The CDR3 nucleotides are TGTGCCAGCAGTCCCCTCGCTGATTTCGTAGGGGCGCAAAGCTACGAGCAGTACTTC.